The 26 T cell receptor beta chains below come from one sample, sequenced in a study of PD-L1 blockade in urothelial cancer. Assay used: immunoSEQ multiplex PCR; TCRdb lists only in-frame clones, some missing. This sample has about 23,000 clones, with more than 75% found just once. Time point meaning: peripheral blood 6 weeks after treatment start. The sample consisted of PBMCs, taken around atezolizumab (anti-PD-L1) treatment. These receptors were taken from an older woman with urothelial cancer.

V usage is TRBV5-4 and J usage is TRBJ2-5; D may be TRBD1 (6 bases). The CDR3 consists of 14 residues. Germline V gene sequence: CDR1 SGHNT, CDR2 YYREEE (reference sequence). V lost 4 bases to trimming and J lost 5 bases, with 15 bases between them. As DNA, the CDR3 is TGTGCCAGCAGCCCTGATCAGGGGCGGGAGACCCAGTACTTC. As protein: CASSPDQGRETQYF.

The chain carries TRBV19 and TRBJ2-5; 9 nucleotides agree with TRBD2. Germline CDR1 LNHDA, CDR2 SQIVND (reference sequence). With V trimmed by 5 bases and J by 5 bases, 6 bases remained unmatched. The length of the CDR3 is 14 residues. CDR3 sequence (DNA): TGTGCCAGTAGTGTAGCGGGAGCAAGGGAGACCCAGTACTTC. Its protein product is CASSVAGARETQYF.

The chain couples TRBV4-3 to TRBJ2-7; D is unresolved. The CDR3 spans 15 residues. Germline V CDR1 and CDR2: LGHNA, YSLEER. Deletions cut 0 bases from V and 1 base from J, with 10 bases between. The CDR3, as DNA: TGCGCCAGCAGCCAAGATCAGGCGAAGTCCTACGAGCAGTACTTC. This codes for CASSQDQAKSYEQYF.

J is TRBJ1-1 and V is TRBV29-1; the D gene is possibly TRBD1 (6 bases). The V end was cut by 6 bases, the J end by 12 bases, with 26 bases between. The germline V gene encodes CDR1 SQVTM and CDR2 ANQGSEA. This CDR3 has 14 amino acids. CDR3 residues: CSVRDILTQAFTFF. CDR3 in DNA: TGCAGCGTCCGGGACATTCTAACCCAAGCGTTTACTTTCTTT.

The chain joins TRBV20-1 to TRBJ2-7, with D perhaps TRBD2 (5 bases). The CDR3 extends over 11 amino acids. V was trimmed by 5 bases and J by 3 bases, leaving 8 bases between them. Per germline, CDR1 DFQATT and CDR2 SNEGSKA (reference sequence). The CDR3 sequence: CSASEGYEQYF. The CDR3 DNA sequence: TGCAGTGCTTCCGAGGGCTACGAGCAGTACTTC.

J is TRBJ2-1 and V is TRBV9; a possible D gene is TRBD1 (5 bases). This CDR3 region has 14 residues. The germline gives CDR1 SGDLS, CDR2 YYNGEE. The V and J ends lost 4 bases and 7 bases respectively, with 15 bases between them. CDR3 amino acids: CASSPRALRNEQFF. In nucleotides, the CDR3 is TGTGCCAGCAGCCCCAGGGCCCTTAGGAATGAGCAGTTCTTC. Drawing the rest from reference TRBV9 and TRBJ2-1, the complete variable domain is DSGVTQTPKHLITATGQRVTLRCSPRSGDLSVYWYQQSLDQGLQFLIQYYNGEERAKGNILERFSAQQFPDLHSELNLSSLELGDSALYFCASSPRALRNEQFFGPGTRLTVL.

The V gene is TRBV11-2, the J gene TRBJ2-7; D might be TRBD2 (6 bases). V lost 7 bases and J lost 2, with 21 bases in between. The CDR3 loop spans 16 amino acids. CDR1 SGHAT and CDR2 FQNNGV come from the germline V gene. The CDR3 loop is CASTFRPGEGAYEQYF. CDR3 DNA: TGTGCCAGCACCTTTAGACCGGGAGAGGGAGCCTACGAGCAGTACTTC.

The chain employs TRBV27 and TRBJ1-4; the D gene is possibly TRBD1 (5 bases). V lost 5 bases, J lost 3 bases, and 10 bases lay in between. CDR3 length: 14 residues. Germline loops: CDR1 MNHEY, CDR2 SMNVEV (reference sequence). Here the CDR3 DNA reads TGTGCCAGCAGTCTCAGGGAGGCTAATGAAAAACTGTTTTTT. Amino acid sequence: CASSLREANEKLFF.

The chain has TRBV7-2 and TRBJ1-3, with 7 nucleotides matching TRBD1. The CDR3 loop spans 16 amino acids. CDR1 and CDR2 (germline): SGHTA, FQGNSA. V gave up 5 bases and J gave up 0 bases; unmatched junction bases: 7. CDR3 in DNA: TGTGCCAGCAGCAATGGACAGGCGAGCTCTGGAAACACCATATATTTT. The encoded protein is CASSNGQASSGNTIYF.

The chain links TRBV19 to TRBJ2-5, with 10 bases identical to TRBD2. CDR1 is LNHDA, CDR2 SQIVND, per germline (reference sequence). J lost 5 bases, V lost 4 bases, and 4 bases had no gene match. This CDR3 has 14 amino acids. In DNA form, the CDR3 reads TGTGCCAGTAGTACCCTAGCGGGAGCTGAGACCCAGTACTTC. Protein sequence: CASSTLAGAETQYF.

The chain couples TRBV4-2 to TRBJ2-3; 9 nucleotides agree with TRBD2. CDR3 length equals 16 residues. With 3 bases clipped from V and 7 bases from J, the junction kept 11 bases outside the gene matches. Germline CDR1 is LGHNA and CDR2 is YNFKEQ. CDR3 DNA: TGTGCCAGCAGCCAGATTAGCGGGGGACGGGGGAATACGCAGTATTTT. This encodes CASSQISGGRGNTQYF.

The gene calls are TRBV5-1 and TRBJ1-1; 9 bases are a match to TRBD1. The CDR3 consists of 14 residues. The germline V gene encodes CDR1 SGHRS and CDR2 YFSETQ. Germline trimming cut 4 bases from V and 7 bases from J; bases unmatched to any gene: 8. The chain's CDR3 is CASSLSLTGGEAFF. In DNA form, the CDR3 reads TGCGCCAGCAGCCTTTCCCTGACAGGGGGTGAAGCTTTCTTT.

A word on this clone: The same CDR3 is also encoded by other DNA sequences in this sample. The rearrangement joins TRBV5-1 to TRBJ2-5; D is unresolved. The CDR3 sequence is 14 residues long. From germline, CDR1 is SGHRS and CDR2 YFSETQ. V was shortened by 0 bases and J by 1 base, with 7 bases between the two germline ends. CDR3: CASSLGYSQETQYF. The DNA of the CDR3 is TGCGCCAGCAGCTTGGGCTATTCCCAAGAGACCCAGTACTTC.

The chain is built from TRBV28 and TRBJ2-3; 10 bases match TRBD2. The CDR3 spans 15 residues. Trimming cost V 8 bases and J 2 bases; bases outside gene matches: 7. Germline-derived CDR1 and CDR2 are MDHEN and SYDVKM. The CDR3 bases are TGTGCCAGCCGTGTCGGGACTAGCGTCACAGATACGCAGTATTTT. It is translated as CASRVGTSVTDTQYF. Filled out from reference TRBV28 and TRBJ2-3, the complete variable domain reads DVKVTQSSRYLVKRTGEKVFLECVQDMDHENMFWYRQDPGLGLRLIYFSYDVKMKEKGDIPEGYSVSREKKERFSLILESASTNQTSMYLCASRVGTSVTDTQYFGPGTRLTVL.

The chain joins TRBV13 to TRBJ2-3; perhaps TRBD2 as D (7 bases). The CDR3 runs 15 residues. The V gene lost 8 bases and the J gene lost 1 base, with 16 bases spanning the gap. Germline V lookup: CDR1 PRHDT, CDR2 FYEKMQ (reference sequence). The CDR3 protein is CASRRGGEGTDTQYF. In DNA form, the CDR3 reads TGTGCCAGCCGAAGGGGGGGAGAGGGCACAGATACGCAGTATTTT.

V usage is TRBV11-2 and J usage is TRBJ2-5; 7 bases fit TRBD2. Trimming removed 3 bases from V and 4 bases from J; junction bases left unmatched: 2. Germline-derived CDR1 and CDR2 are SGHAT and FQNNGV. The CDR3 sequence is 13 residues long. The CDR3 DNA sequence: TGTGCCAGCAGCTTTGGGGAGGGAGAGACCCAGTACTTC. The encoded protein is CASSFGEGETQYF.

This rearrangement joins TRBV7-2 to TRBJ2-5, with a weak D call TRBD1 (6 bases). Germline CDR1 and CDR2: SGHTA and FQGNSA. This CDR3 spans 14 amino acids. The V end lost 5 bases, the J end lost 2 bases, and 12 bases lay between the germline ends. The DNA for the CDR3 is TGTGCCAGCAGCAGCAGGGGTCCACAAGAGACCCAGTACTTC. This codes for CASSSRGPQETQYF. The full variable domain, rest sourced from reference TRBV7-2 and TRBJ2-5, is GAGVSQSPSNKVTEKGKDVELRCDPISGHTALYWYRQSLGQGLEFLIYFQGNSAPDKSGLPSDRFSAERTGGSVSTLTIQRTQQEDSAVYLCASSSRGPQETQYFGPGTRLLVL.

This chain joins TRBV4-1 and TRBJ2-7; a possible D gene is TRBD1 (5 bases). Between the trimmed V and J ends, which lost 0 bases and 2 bases, there was a span of 11 bases. This CDR3 is 15 amino acids long. The V gene's germline CDR1 is MGHRA and CDR2 YSYEKL. The CDR3 spells CASSQERGHPYEQYF. The CDR3 region has the DNA TGCGCCAGCAGCCAAGAAAGAGGACACCCCTACGAGCAGTACTTC.

The chain couples TRBV15 to TRBJ2-1, with 7 bases that match TRBD2. Looked up from germline, CDR1 is LNHNV and CDR2 is YYDKDF (reference sequence). Unmatched junction bases numbered 8, after V lost 6 bases and J lost 6 bases. This CDR3 comprises 14 residues. The CDR3 protein is CATSPSGTPNEQFF. The DNA of the CDR3 is TGTGCCACCAGTCCGAGCGGGACCCCCAATGAGCAGTTCTTC.

This chain joins TRBV20-1 and TRBJ2-5; the D is unclear. CDR1 is DFQATT and CDR2 is SNEGSKA in the germline V gene (reference sequence). This CDR3 is 10 amino acids long. The V gene lost 6 bases and the J gene lost 5 bases, with 7 bases spanning the gap. DNA of the CDR3: TGCAGTGCCAGTCAGGAGACCCAGTACTTC. Its protein product is CSASQETQYF.

This chain links TRBV27 with TRBJ2-3, with D perhaps matching TRBD1 (5 bases). Trimming removed 8 bases from V and 2 bases from J, with 17 bases in between. Germline V gene lookup returns CDR1 MNHEY and CDR2 SMNVEV (reference sequence). The CDR3 loop spans 15 amino acids. CDR3 protein: CASGVPSGYTDTQYF. The DNA for the CDR3 is TGTGCCAGCGGTGTCCCGTCAGGGTACACAGATACGCAGTATTTT.

The chain carries TRBV10-2 and TRBJ2-3, with TRBD1 identical over 12 bases. The CDR3 has 16 residues. CDR1 WSHSY and CDR2 SAAADI come from the germline V gene. Trimming removed 6 bases from V and 4 bases from J; junction bases left unmatched: 8. CDR3 amino acids: CASSVTGTGGSDTQYF. CDR3 DNA: TGCGCCAGCAGCGTTACCGGGACAGGGGGCTCAGATACGCAGTATTTT.

V is TRBV5-1 and J is TRBJ2-7; D is unclear. V gave up 0 bases and J gave up 2 bases, with 9 bases separating them. The CDR3 is made up of 14 amino acids. The germline V gene has CDR1 SGHRS and CDR2 YFSETQ. As DNA, the CDR3 is TGCGCCAGCAGCTTGGCGTTAGATGCCTACGAGCAGTACTTC. It encodes CASSLALDAYEQYF.

The gene calls are TRBV15 and TRBJ2-1, with D possibly TRBD2 on 5 matching bases. The CDR3 totals 15 residues. Germline V gene data show CDR1 as LNHNV and CDR2 as YYDKDF (reference sequence). Trimming cost V 0 bases and J 8 bases, with 14 bases left between them. This CDR3 reads CATSRDGNTRDEQFF. The CDR3 nucleotides are TGTGCCACCAGCAGAGATGGGAATACTAGGGATGAGCAGTTCTTC.

V usage is TRBV5-5 and J usage is TRBJ2-2; 10 bases fit TRBD2. Germline CDR1 is SGHKS and CDR2 is YYEKEE (reference sequence). This CDR3 is 16 amino acids long. V dropped 2 bases and J dropped 7; count of bases not matched to a gene: 8. The CDR3 DNA reads TGTGCCAGCAGCTTACTCACTAGCGGGATCTTCGGGGAGCTGTTTTTT. Translated: CASSLLTSGIFGELFF. Full variable domain (missing parts from reference TRBV5-5 and TRBJ2-2): DAGVTQSPTHLIKTRGQQVTLRCSPISGHKSVSWYQQVLGQGPQFIFQYYEKEERGRGNFPDRFSARQFPNYSSELNVNALLLGDSALYLCASSLLTSGIFGELFFGEGSRLTVL.

This chain uses TRBV6-5 with TRBJ1-5; D call uncertain. The CDR3 extends over 13 amino acids. The germline CDR1 and CDR2 sequences are MNHEY and SVGAGI. Trimming stripped 0 bases from V and 8 bases from J, with 8 bases between. This CDR3 is CASSYSTSEPQHF. CDR3 in DNA: TGTGCCAGCAGTTACTCAACCAGTGAGCCCCAGCATTTT.